This TCR beta chain was sequenced in a study of T-cell memory formation after mild COVID-19. At least ten counts were recorded for this clonotype. TCRdb used MiXCR to reprocess the 5' RACE reads, holding one entry per CDR3 protein. This table holds under 400,000 distinct CDR3 sequences, 21% found once. With 5 bases removed from V and 12 bases from J, the gap between germline ends came to 18 bases. The CDR3 has 13 amino acids. In germline, CDR1 is SGHTA, CDR2 FQGNSA. The clonotype originates from an adult woman who had mild COVID-19 (a few samples of this study predate the infection). Cell type and time point are not known. The J gene is TRBJ2-3, the V gene TRBV7-2; the D gene is possibly TRBD2 (6 bases). The source material was PBMCs or a T cell subset sorted from them (not recorded which). DNA for the CDR3: TGTGCCAGCAGCCTGCAAAGAGGGACTGATCAGTATTTT. The encoded protein is CASSLQRGTDQYF.